These 17 T cell receptor beta chains came from one sample sequenced in a study of blood T cells in healthy people across ages. A sample-barcoded 5' primer and a J-beta primer mix were used in a second PCR of about 6 to 11 cycles. TCRdb redid the calling of the 5' RACE reads with MiXCR, one entry per CDR3 protein. The top ten clones hold roughly a quarter of a sample with approximately 800,000 distinct CDR3 sequences, approximately 65% of them seen once. Sequencing was done on a sample of blood. These receptors were taken from a young man in good health.

CDR3 region: CASSFAGGADTQYF. The CDR3 DNA is TGTGCCAGCAGTTTTGCGGGGGGGGCAGATACGCAGTATTTT. The J gene is TRBJ2-3, the V gene TRBV6-5; 9 bases map to TRBD2. CDR3 length: 14 residues. The germline CDR1 and CDR2 sequences are MNHEY and SVGAGI. J gave up 4 bases and V 4 bases, and 3 bases lay outside the gene matches.

The gene calls are TRBV7-8 and TRBJ2-5, with D perhaps matching TRBD1 or TRBD2 (5 bases each). TRBJ2-7 matches the DNA end more closely, so the J call is doubtful. Germline-derived CDR1 and CDR2 are SGHVS and FQNEAQ. This CDR3 contains 14 residues. CDR3 sequence: CASSDRVLRGEQYF. CDR3 coding DNA: TGTGCCAGCAGCGACAGAGTTCTACGGGGCGAGCAGTACTTC.

This clonotype came up a few times. The rearrangement joins TRBV4-2 to TRBJ1-2; D not certain. CDR1 is LGHNA, CDR2 YNFKEQ, per germline. Trimming pared 3 bases from V and 2 bases from J, leaving 7 bases between. The CDR3 is 13 amino acids. CDR3 nucleotides: TGTGCCAGCAGCCACACATCGAACTATGGCTACACCTTC. Amino acid sequence: CASSHTSNYGYTF.

V and J are TRBV29-1 and TRBJ2-7; D is uncertain. This CDR3 contains 13 residues. Trimming left V 2 bases short and J 0 bases short, with 8 bases between. Per germline, CDR1 SQVTM and CDR2 ANQGSEA. CDR3 residues: CSVELQTSYEQYF. CDR3 in DNA: TGCAGCGTTGAACTACAGACCTCCTACGAGCAGTACTTC.

The V call is TRBV9, the J call TRBJ2-7; the D gene is possibly TRBD1 (5 bases). The germline V gene has CDR1 SGDLS and CDR2 YYNGEE. V dropped 0 bases and J dropped 6 bases, with 16 bases sitting between them. The CDR3 covers 15 residues. CDR3 sequence: CASSVGPGLLREQYF. CDR3 nucleotides: TGTGCCAGCAGCGTAGGTCCAGGGTTATTGCGCGAGCAGTACTTC.

This clonotype was observed a handful of times. Written as DNA, the CDR3 is TGTGCCAGCAGCCCACTCCTGGACACCCAGAACTATGGCTACACCTTC. Encoded protein: CASSPLLDTQNYGYTF. The J gene is TRBJ1-2, the V gene TRBV14, with D possibly being TRBD1 (5 bases). This CDR3 is 16 amino acids long. Germline V gene sequence: CDR1 SGHDN, CDR2 FVKESK. V lost 4 bases and J 2 bases, leaving 17 bases between the germline ends.

The rearrangement uses TRBV9 and TRBJ2-3; 8 bases fit TRBD2. The germline V gene has CDR1 SGDLS and CDR2 YYNGEE. This CDR3 region has 15 residues. Trimming cost V 4 bases and J 4 bases; bases outside gene matches: 8. The CDR3 reads CASSIAGTRADTQYF. The CDR3 coding sequence is TGTGCCAGCAGCATCGCCGGGACTAGAGCAGATACGCAGTATTTT.

V gene TRBV6-5 combines with J gene TRBJ2-7, with 7 bases lining up with TRBD1. The V gene's germline CDR1 is MNHEY and CDR2 SVGAGI. This CDR3 spans 14 amino acids. V shed 5 bases and J 5 bases; nucleotides not matched to a gene: 9. Here the CDR3 reads CASSLRQGPHEQYF. The CDR3 bases are TGTGCCAGCAGTCTCAGACAGGGACCCCACGAGCAGTACTTC.

V is TRBV7-9 and J is TRBJ2-7; no firm D call. Near its end, the DNA agrees better with TRBJ2-5, so the J call may be wrong. The CDR3 length is 13 residues. The V gene's germline CDR1 is SEHNR and CDR2 FQNEAQ (reference sequence). CDR3 in amino acids: CASSLNLYETQYF. The CDR3 region has the DNA TGTGCCAGCAGCTTAAATCTTTACGAGACCCAGTACTTC.

The V gene is TRBV20-1, the J gene TRBJ2-5; D is perhaps TRBD1 or TRBD2 (5 bases each). CDR3 size: 12 residues. Germline V gene lookup returns CDR1 DFQATT and CDR2 SNEGSKA (reference sequence). With 5 bases removed from V and 11 bases from J, the gap between germline ends came to 18 bases. This CDR3 is CSAFRPQGEQYF. The CDR3 region has the DNA TGCAGTGCTTTCAGACCTCAAGGGGAGCAGTACTTC.

This clonotype was observed a handful of times. The chain couples TRBV4-2 to TRBJ1-6; TRBD1 agrees at 8 bases. The J segment lost 8 bases and the V segment lost 6 bases, leaving 9 bases of the junction unmatched. Germline CDR1 is LGHNA and CDR2 is YNFKEQ. This CDR3 contains 15 residues. The CDR3 loop is CASSRYQGADSPLHF. The CDR3 DNA sequence: TGTGCCAGCAGTCGCTACCAGGGGGCGGATTCACCCCTCCACTTT.

This clonotype came up a few times. The rearrangement links TRBV12-3 or TRBV12-4 to TRBJ1-2, with D maybe TRBD1 (5 bases). With 7 bases removed from V and 4 bases from J, the gap between germline ends came to 13 bases. The CDR3 loop spans 13 amino acids. For the CDR3, the DNA is TGTGCCAGCACCCCCCAGGGAAGCTATGGCTACACCTTC. Protein: CASTPQGSYGYTF.

The rearrangement uses TRBV4-1 and TRBJ1-1; D is unresolved. V was cut by 1 base and J by 1 base, with 7 bases left in between. The V gene's germline CDR1 is MGHRA and CDR2 YSYEKL. This CDR3 region has 14 residues. CDR3 in amino acids: CASSQGLRNTEAFF. CDR3 nucleotides: TGCGCCAGCAGCCAAGGCCTCAGGAACACTGAAGCTTTCTTT.

The chain joins TRBV4-3 to TRBJ1-2; 7 bases align to TRBD1. The junction had 9 bases not matched to a gene; V was cut back by 1 base and J by 1 base. This CDR3 is built from 17 residues. Germline V gene sequence: CDR1 LGHNA, CDR2 YSLEER. The CDR3 here is CASSQVQGTENNYGYTF. The DNA for the CDR3 is TGCGCCAGCAGCCAAGTACAAGGGACAGAGAATAACTATGGCTACACCTTC.

The rearrangement joins TRBV2 to TRBJ2-1, with a weak D call TRBD1 (5 bases). V gave up 3 bases and J gave up 0 bases, with 9 bases separating them. Per germline, CDR1 SNHLY and CDR2 FYNNEI. The length of the CDR3 is 15 residues. The CDR3 DNA reads TGTGCCAGCAGTGATGGGGCGTTCTCCTACAATGAGCAGTTCTTC. Encoded protein: CASSDGAFSYNEQFF.

This clonotype was recorded a few times. V usage is TRBV7-2 and J usage is TRBJ1-2, with D perhaps TRBD1 (6 bases). Trimming shortened V by 1 base and J by 4 bases, and 22 bases separated the two germline ends. The germline CDR1 and CDR2 sequences are SGHTA and FQGNSA. The CDR3 contains 18 residues. CDR3 nucleotide sequence: TGTGCCAGCAGCTTAGAGGGGGGCGGGGCGAAGATGCTCTATGGCTACACCTTC. Translated, it gives CASSLEGGGAKMLYGYTF.

This clonotype showed up just once. The chain employs TRBV5-1 and TRBJ1-1; D not resolved. Per germline, CDR1 SGHRS and CDR2 YFSETQ. Trimming shortened V by 4 bases and J by 8 bases, and 12 bases separated the two germline ends. CDR3 length: 12 residues. This chain's CDR3 is CASSANWAEAFF. CDR3 DNA sequence: TGCGCCAGCAGCGCCAATTGGGCAGAAGCTTTCTTT.